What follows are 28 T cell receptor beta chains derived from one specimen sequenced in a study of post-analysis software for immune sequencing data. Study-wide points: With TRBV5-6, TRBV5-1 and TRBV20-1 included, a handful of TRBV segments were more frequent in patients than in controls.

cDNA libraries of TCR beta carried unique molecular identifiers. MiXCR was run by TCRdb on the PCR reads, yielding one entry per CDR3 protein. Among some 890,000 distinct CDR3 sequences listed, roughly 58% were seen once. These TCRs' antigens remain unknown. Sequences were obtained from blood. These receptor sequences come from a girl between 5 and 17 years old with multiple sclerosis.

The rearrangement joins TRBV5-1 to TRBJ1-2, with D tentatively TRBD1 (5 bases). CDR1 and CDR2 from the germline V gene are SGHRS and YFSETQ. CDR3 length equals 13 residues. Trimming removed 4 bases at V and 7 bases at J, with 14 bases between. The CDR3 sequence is CASSERQSSGYTF. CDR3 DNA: TGCGCCAGCAGCGAGAGACAGAGTAGTGGCTACACCTTC.

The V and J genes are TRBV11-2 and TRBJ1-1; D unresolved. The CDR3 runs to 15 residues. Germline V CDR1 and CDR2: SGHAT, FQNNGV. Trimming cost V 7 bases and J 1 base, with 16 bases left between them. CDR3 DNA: TGTGCCAGCACCACGAGGGTCGAAGGGAACACTGAAGCTTTCTTT. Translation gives CASTTRVEGNTEAFF.

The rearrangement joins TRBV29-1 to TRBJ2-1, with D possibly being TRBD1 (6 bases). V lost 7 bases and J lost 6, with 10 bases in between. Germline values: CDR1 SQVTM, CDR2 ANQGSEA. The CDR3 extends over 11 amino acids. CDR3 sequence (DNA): TGCAGCGGGGGACACCCCAATGAGCAGTTCTTC. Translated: CSGGHPNEQFF.

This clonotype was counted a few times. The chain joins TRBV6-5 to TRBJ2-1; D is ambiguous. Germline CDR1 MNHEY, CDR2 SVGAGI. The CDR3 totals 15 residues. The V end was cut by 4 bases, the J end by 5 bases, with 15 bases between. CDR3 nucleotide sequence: TGTGCCAGCAGTTCTAGGCGACGGCCCCACAATGAGCAGTTCTTC. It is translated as CASSSRRRPHNEQFF.

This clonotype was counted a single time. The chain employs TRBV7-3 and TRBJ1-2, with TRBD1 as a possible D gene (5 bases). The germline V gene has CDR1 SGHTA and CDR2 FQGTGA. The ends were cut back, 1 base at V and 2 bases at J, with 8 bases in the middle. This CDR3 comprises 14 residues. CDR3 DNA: TGTGCCAGCAGCTTAATAGCAGGGAACTATGGCTACACCTTC. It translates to CASSLIAGNYGYTF. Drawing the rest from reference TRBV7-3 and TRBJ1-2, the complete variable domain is GAGVSQTPSNKVTEKGKYVELRCDPISGHTALYWYRQSLGQGPEFLIYFQGTGAADDSGLPNDRFFAVRPEGSVSTLKIQRTERGDSAVYLCASSLIAGNYGYTFGSGTRLTVV.

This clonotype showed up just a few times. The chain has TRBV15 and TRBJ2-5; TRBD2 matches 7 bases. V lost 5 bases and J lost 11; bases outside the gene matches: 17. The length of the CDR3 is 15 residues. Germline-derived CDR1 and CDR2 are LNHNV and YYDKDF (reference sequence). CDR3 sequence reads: CATSRGAGYYNEQYF. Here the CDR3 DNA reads TGTGCCACCAGCCGCGGAGCGGGATACTACAATGAGCAGTACTTC.

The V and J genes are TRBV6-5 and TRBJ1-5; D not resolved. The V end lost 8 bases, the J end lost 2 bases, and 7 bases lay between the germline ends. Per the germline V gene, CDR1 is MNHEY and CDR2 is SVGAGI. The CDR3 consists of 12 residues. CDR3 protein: CASGEGNQPQHF. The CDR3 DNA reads TGTGCCAGCGGGGAAGGCAATCAGCCCCAGCATTTT.

CDR3 sequence: CASRDRALITDTQYF. DNA of the CDR3: TGTGCCAGCAGGGACAGGGCGTTGATCACAGATACGCAGTATTTT. The rearrangement uses TRBV7-2 and TRBJ2-3; 8 bases line up with TRBD1. The CDR3 spans 15 residues. V gave up 6 bases and J gave up 2 bases; unmatched junction bases: 7. CDR1 and CDR2 from the germline V gene are SGHTA and FQGNSA.

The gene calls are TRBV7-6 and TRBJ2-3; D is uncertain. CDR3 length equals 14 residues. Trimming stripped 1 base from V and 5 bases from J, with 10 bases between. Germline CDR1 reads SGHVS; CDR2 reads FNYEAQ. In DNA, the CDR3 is TGTGCCAGCAGCTTAGATCCCTATGGAGATACGCAGTATTTT. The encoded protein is CASSLDPYGDTQYF.

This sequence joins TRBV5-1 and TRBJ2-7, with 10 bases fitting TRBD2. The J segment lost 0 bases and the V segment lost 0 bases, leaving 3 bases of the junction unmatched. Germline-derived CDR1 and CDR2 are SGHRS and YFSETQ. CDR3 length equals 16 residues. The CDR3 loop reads CASSLVSGGLSYEQYF. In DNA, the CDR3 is TGCGCCAGCAGCTTGGTTAGCGGGGGGCTCTCCTACGAGCAGTACTTC.

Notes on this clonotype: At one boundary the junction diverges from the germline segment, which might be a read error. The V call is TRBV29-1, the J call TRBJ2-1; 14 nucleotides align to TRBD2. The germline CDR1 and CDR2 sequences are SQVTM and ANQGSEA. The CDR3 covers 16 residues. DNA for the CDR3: TGCAGCGTTGATAGGACTAGCGGGAGGATGTATGATGAGCGGTTCTTC. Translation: CSVDRTSGRMYDERFF.

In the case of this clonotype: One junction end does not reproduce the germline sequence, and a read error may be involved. The CDR3 nucleotides are TGCAGTGCTAGAGACTACTCCTATAACTATGGCTGCACCTTC. It codes for CSARDYSYNYGCTF. The chain is built from TRBV20-1 and TRBJ1-2; D gene ambiguous. The CDR3 has 14 amino acids. Per the germline V gene, CDR1 is DFQATT and CDR2 is SNEGSKA (reference sequence).

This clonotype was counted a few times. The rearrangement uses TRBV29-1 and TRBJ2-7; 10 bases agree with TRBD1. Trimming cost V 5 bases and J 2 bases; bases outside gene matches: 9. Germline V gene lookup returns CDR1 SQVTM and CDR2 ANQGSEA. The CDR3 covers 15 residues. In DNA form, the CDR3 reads TGCAGCGTTAAAACCGGGACAGGGGAAGCCTACGAGCAGTACTTC. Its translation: CSVKTGTGEAYEQYF.

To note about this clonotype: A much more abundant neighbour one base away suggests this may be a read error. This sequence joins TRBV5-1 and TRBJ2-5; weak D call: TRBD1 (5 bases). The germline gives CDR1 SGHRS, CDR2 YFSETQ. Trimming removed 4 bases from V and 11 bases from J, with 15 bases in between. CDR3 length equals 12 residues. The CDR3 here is CASSVKGYGQYF. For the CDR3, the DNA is TGCGCCAGCAGCGTTAAGGGGTACGGGCAGTACTTC.

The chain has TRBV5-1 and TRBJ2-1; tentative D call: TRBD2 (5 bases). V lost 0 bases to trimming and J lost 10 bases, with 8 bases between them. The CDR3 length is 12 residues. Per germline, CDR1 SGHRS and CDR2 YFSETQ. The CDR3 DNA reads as TGCGCCAGCAGCTTGGTCGGCGGGGAGCAGTTCTTC. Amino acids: CASSLVGGEQFF.

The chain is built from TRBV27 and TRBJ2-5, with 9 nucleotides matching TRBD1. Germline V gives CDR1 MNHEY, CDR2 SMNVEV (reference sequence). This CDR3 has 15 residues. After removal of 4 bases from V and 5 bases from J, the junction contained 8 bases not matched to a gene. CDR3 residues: CASSWGQGREETQYF. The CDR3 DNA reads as TGTGCCAGCAGTTGGGGACAGGGTAGAGAGGAGACCCAGTACTTC.

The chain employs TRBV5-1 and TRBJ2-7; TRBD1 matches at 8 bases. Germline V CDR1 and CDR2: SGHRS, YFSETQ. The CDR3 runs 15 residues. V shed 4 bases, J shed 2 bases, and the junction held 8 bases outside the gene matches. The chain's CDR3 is CASSLDRADTYEQYF. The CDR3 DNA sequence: TGCGCCAGCAGCCTGGACAGGGCGGATACCTACGAGCAGTACTTC.

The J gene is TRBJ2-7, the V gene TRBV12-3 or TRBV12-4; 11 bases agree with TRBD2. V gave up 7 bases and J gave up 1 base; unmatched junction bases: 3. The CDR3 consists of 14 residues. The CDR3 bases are TGTGCCAGCACCGGGACTAGCGGTTCCTACGAGCAGTACTTC. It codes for CASTGTSGSYEQYF.

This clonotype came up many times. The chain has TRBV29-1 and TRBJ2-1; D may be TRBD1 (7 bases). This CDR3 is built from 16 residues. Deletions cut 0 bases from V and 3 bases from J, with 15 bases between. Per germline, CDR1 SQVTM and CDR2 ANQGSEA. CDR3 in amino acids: CSVEEVQGDFYNEQFF. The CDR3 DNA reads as TGCAGCGTTGAAGAGGTGCAGGGGGACTTCTACAATGAGCAGTTCTTC.

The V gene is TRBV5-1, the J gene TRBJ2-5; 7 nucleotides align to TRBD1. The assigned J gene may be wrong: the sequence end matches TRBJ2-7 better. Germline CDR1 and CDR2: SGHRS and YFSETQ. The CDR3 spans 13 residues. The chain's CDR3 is CASGAEGGNEQYF. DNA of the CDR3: TGCGCCAGCGGCGCAGAAGGGGGCAACGAGCAGTACTTC.

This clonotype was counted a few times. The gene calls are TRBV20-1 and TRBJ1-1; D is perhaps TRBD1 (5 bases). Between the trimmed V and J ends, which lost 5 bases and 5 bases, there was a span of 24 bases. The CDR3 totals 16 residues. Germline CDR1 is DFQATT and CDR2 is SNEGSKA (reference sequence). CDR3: CSAPNLSLRGGTEAFF. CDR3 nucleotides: TGCAGTGCTCCCAATCTTAGTCTTAGGGGTGGGACTGAAGCTTTCTTT.

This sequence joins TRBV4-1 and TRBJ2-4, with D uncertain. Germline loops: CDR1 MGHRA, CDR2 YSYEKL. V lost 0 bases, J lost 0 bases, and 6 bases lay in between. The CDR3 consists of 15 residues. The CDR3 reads CASSQEPGAKNIQYF. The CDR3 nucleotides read TGCGCCAGCAGCCAAGAACCAGGAGCCAAAAACATTCAGTACTTC.

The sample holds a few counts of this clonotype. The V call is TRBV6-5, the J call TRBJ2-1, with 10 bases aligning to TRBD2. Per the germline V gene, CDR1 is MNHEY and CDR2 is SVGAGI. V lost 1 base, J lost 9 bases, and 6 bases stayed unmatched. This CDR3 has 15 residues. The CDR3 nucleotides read TGTGCCAGCAGTTACTACGTTAGCGGGAGGATTGAGCAGTTCTTC. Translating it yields CASSYYVSGRIEQFF.

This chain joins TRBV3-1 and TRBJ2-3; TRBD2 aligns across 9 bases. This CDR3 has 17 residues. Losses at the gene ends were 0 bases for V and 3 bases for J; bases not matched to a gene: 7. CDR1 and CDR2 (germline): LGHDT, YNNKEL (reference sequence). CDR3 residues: CASSQDGRSGRTDTQYF. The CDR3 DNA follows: TGTGCCAGCAGCCAAGACGGGCGAAGCGGGAGGACAGATACGCAGTATTTT.

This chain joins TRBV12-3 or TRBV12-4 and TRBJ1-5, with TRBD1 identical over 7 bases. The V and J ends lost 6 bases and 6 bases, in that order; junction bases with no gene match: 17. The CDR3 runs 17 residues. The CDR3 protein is CASRTLGQAATCQPQHF. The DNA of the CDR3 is TGTGCCAGCAGGACCCTCGGACAGGCGGCTACTTGTCAGCCCCAGCATTTT.

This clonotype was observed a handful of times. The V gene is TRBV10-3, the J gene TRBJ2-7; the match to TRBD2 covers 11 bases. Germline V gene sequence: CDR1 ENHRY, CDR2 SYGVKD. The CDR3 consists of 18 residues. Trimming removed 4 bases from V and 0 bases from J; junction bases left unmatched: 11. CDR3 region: CAISGLTGTSGSSYEQYF. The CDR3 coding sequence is TGTGCCATCAGTGGACTAACCGGGACTAGCGGAAGCTCCTACGAGCAGTACTTC.

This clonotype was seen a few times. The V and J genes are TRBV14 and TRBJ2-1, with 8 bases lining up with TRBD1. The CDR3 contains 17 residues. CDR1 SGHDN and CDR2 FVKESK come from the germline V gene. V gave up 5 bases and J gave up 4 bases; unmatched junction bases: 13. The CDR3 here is CASSLMPGGLSYNEQFF. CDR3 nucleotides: TGTGCCAGCAGCTTAATGCCAGGGGGCCTATCGTACAATGAGCAGTTCTTC. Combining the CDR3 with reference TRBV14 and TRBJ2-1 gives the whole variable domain EAGVTQFPSHSVIEKGQTVTLRCDPISGHDNLYWYRRVMGKEIKFLLHFVKESKQDESGMPNNRFLAERTGGTYSTLKVQPAELEDSGVYFCASSLMPGGLSYNEQFFGPGTRLTVL.

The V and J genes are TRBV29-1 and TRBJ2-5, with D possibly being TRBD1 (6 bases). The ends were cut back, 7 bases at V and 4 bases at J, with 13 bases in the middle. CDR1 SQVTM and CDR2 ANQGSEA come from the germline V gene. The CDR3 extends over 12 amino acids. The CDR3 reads CSGVRGAETQYF. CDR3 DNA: TGCAGCGGCGTCAGGGGCGCAGAGACCCAGTACTTC.